This T cell receptor beta chain was recorded in a study of beta chain features in type 1 diabetes. Expressed TCRB transcripts got sequenced, as all isolated RNA was reverse transcribed. Only in-frame clones appear in the TCRdb table, and some are missing; sequencing was by immunoSEQ multiplex PCR. The data show about 900,000 clones, 15% to 20% seen once. The CDR3 is 15 amino acids. Germline CDR1 reads SGHAT; CDR2 reads FQNNGV. The trim removed 5 bases at V and 6 bases at J, leaving 9 bases unmatched. The sample comprised naive CD4+ T cells from blood. The source of this sequence is a woman in her late teens or twenties in good health. The chain joins TRBV11-2 to TRBJ2-2, with TRBD1 identical over 7 bases. The CDR3 DNA is TGTGCCAGCAGCACTTACAGGGGATCACCCGGGGAGCTGTTTTTT. Its protein product is CASSTYRGSPGELFF.